This TCR beta chain was found in a study of T cell responses to AZD1222 COVID-19 vaccine. This CDR3 region has 14 residues. The germline V gene has CDR1 ENHRY and CDR2 SYGVKD. Deletions cut 10 bases from V and 0 bases from J, with 15 bases between. Assay used: immunoSEQ multiplex PCR; TCRdb lists only in-frame clones, some missing. The table has more than 100,000 clones, about 92% seen once. Study results and limitations: Unmutated variant regions are reportedly targeted by nearly half of spike-specific TCRs. Just 5 to 7 AZD1222 recipients tested seropositive at baseline.

This clone was seen a single time. The target antigen is unknown. The sequences come from peripheral blood, collected 28 days after the second AZD1222 dose. The clonotype was recovered from an adult who received the AZD1222 COVID-19 vaccine. V usage is TRBV10-3 and J usage is TRBJ2-5; D is ambiguous. The CDR3 region has the DNA TGTGCCACCTCCGTCTTGGCGGACCAAGAGACCCAGTACTTC. Protein sequence: CATSVLADQETQYF.